The next 26 T cell receptor beta chains were all read from a single sample in a study of cytomegalovirus exposure and HLA in healthy donors. PCR amplification relied on 60 Vbeta primers (plus 13 Jbeta primers). Only in-frame clones appear in the TCRdb table, and some are missing; sequencing was by immunoSEQ multiplex PCR. The data contain 150,000 to 200,000 clones, 65% to 80% of them singletons. Sequencing was done on a sample of PBMCs. Every receptor here comes from a middle-aged woman in good health and CMV-seronegative.

This chain connects TRBV18 to TRBJ2-2; 11 bases align to TRBD2. Germline V lookup: CDR1 KGHSH, CDR2 LQKENI. This CDR3 spans 15 amino acids. Trimming took 4 bases from V and 7 from J; bases not matched to a gene: 5. DNA of the CDR3: TGTGCCAGCTCACTGGGACTAGCGGACGTCGGGGAGCTGTTTTTT. Amino acids: CASSLGLADVGELFF.

The chain has TRBV27 and TRBJ2-2; D perhaps matches TRBD1 (6 bases). Germline-derived CDR1 and CDR2 are MNHEY and SMNVEV (reference sequence). Trimming took 9 bases from V and 2 from J, leaving 13 bases between them. The length of the CDR3 is 14 residues. CDR3 coding DNA: TGTGCCAGTCGCAGGGGACGAAACACCGGGGAGCTGTTTTTT. This translates into CASRRGRNTGELFF.

This rearrangement joins TRBV5-1 to TRBJ2-6; 7 positions agree with TRBD2. This CDR3 region has 17 residues. V was clipped by 3 bases and J by 1 base; unmatched bases: 7. Germline V gene lookup returns CDR1 SGHRS and CDR2 YFSETQ. In DNA, the CDR3 is TGCGCCAGCAGCTGGCTGGTGGGGGGGTCTGGGGCCAACGTCCTGACTTTC. Its protein is CASSWLVGGSGANVLTF.

The rearrangement links TRBV11-1 to TRBJ2-3, with D possibly being TRBD2 (6 bases). Trimming pared 5 bases from V and 2 bases from J, leaving 14 bases between. The germline V gene encodes CDR1 SGHAT and CDR2 FQDESV (reference sequence). The CDR3 extends over 15 amino acids. The CDR3 loop reads CASSRGTVATDTQYF. CDR3 sequence (DNA): TGTGCCAGCAGCCGTGGGACTGTAGCCACAGATACGCAGTATTTT.

V usage is TRBV28 and J usage is TRBJ1-1; maybe TRBD1 (5 bases). Per the germline V gene, CDR1 is MDHEN and CDR2 is SYDVKM. CDR3 size: 15 residues. Between the trimmed V and J ends, which lost 6 bases and 6 bases, there was a span of 20 bases. CDR3 loop: CASRPITGGIAEAFF. The CDR3 DNA reads as TGTGCCAGCAGACCCATTACGGGGGGGATAGCTGAAGCTTTCTTT.

This clone was found a few times. The chain combines TRBV7-2 with TRBJ2-1, with 11 bases identical to TRBD2. The trim removed 5 bases at V and 10 bases at J, leaving 13 bases unmatched. The CDR3 consists of 16 residues. Germline CDR1 and CDR2: SGHTA and FQGNSA. The CDR3 bases are TGTGCCAGCAGCATGTCTGAGCTAGCGGGGGGTGTGGAGCAGTTCTTC. As protein: CASSMSELAGGVEQFF.

The chain has TRBV7-2 and TRBJ2-7, with TRBD1 matching over 11 bases. The trim removed 5 bases at V and 2 bases at J, leaving 5 bases unmatched. CDR1 and CDR2 from the germline V gene are SGHTA and FQGNSA. CDR3 length: 15 amino acids. The CDR3: CASSPRTGGTYEQYF. In DNA, the CDR3 is TGTGCCAGCAGCCCGCGGACAGGGGGCACCTACGAGCAGTACTTC. The full variable domain, with the rest looked up from reference TRBV7-2 and TRBJ2-7, is GAGVSQSPSNKVTEKGKDVELRCDPISGHTALYWYRQSLGQGLEFLIYFQGNSAPDKSGLPSDRFSAERTGGSVSTLTIQRTQQEDSAVYLCASSPRTGGTYEQYFGPGTRLTVT.

The chain recombines TRBV18 with TRBJ1-4; D not certain. The CDR3 sequence is 14 residues long. V was clipped by 3 bases and J by 0 bases, with 5 bases between them. Germline V gene sequence: CDR1 KGHSH, CDR2 LQKENI. Here the CDR3 reads CASSPRPTNEKLFF. The DNA for the CDR3 is TGTGCCAGCTCACCGCGTCCAACTAATGAAAAACTGTTTTTT.

CDR3 sequence: CASSISGGILRASPLHF. CDR3 sequence (DNA): TGTGCCAGTAGTATATCGGGGGGCATCTTACGGGCTTCACCCCTCCACTTT. The chain is built from TRBV19 and TRBJ1-6; possibly TRBD1 for D (6 bases). The length of the CDR3 is 17 residues. CDR1 and CDR2 from the germline V gene are LNHDA and SQIVND (reference sequence). Between the trimmed V and J ends, which lost 2 bases and 9 bases, there was a span of 20 bases.

The rearrangement links TRBV5-1 to TRBJ2-5; 7 bases are shared with TRBD2. V lost 2 bases and J lost 4; bases outside the gene matches: 5. Germline V gene data show CDR1 as SGHRS and CDR2 as YFSETQ. The CDR3 runs 14 residues. CDR3 nucleotide sequence: TGCGCCAGCAGCTTCGGGTGGGAGGGAGAGACCCAGTACTTC. Residues: CASSFGWEGETQYF.

V is TRBV5-1 and J is TRBJ1-5, with D perhaps matching TRBD1 (5 bases). V lost 2 bases, J lost 3 bases, and 9 bases lay in between. Germline V lookup: CDR1 SGHRS, CDR2 YFSETQ. CDR3 length equals 14 residues. CDR3: CASSLAGVNQPQHF. CDR3 DNA sequence: TGCGCCAGCAGCTTAGCGGGGGTCAATCAGCCCCAGCATTTT.

The CDR3 region has the DNA TGTGCCTGGAGTCCCCGGGGGGGGCGTTGGTATGGCTACACCTTC. This encodes CAWSPRGGRWYGYTF. The genes are TRBV30 and TRBJ1-2, with D maybe TRBD1 (6 bases). Looked up from germline, CDR1 is GTSNPN and CDR2 is SVGIG (reference sequence). The CDR3 loop spans 15 amino acids. Trimming stripped 2 bases from V and 5 bases from J, with 18 bases between.

This clone was recorded only once. The genes are TRBV5-4 and TRBJ2-1, with 13 bases identical to TRBD2. Germline V gene data show CDR1 as SGHNT and CDR2 as YYREEE (reference sequence). V was pared by 4 bases and J by 9 bases, with 10 bases of the junction left unmatched. The CDR3 is 16 residues long. CDR3 nucleotide sequence: TGTGCCAGCAGCCCTCGGACTAGCGGGAGCTTGGGTGAGCAGTTCTTC. This gives the protein CASSPRTSGSLGEQFF.

This clone has a single count. The chain couples TRBV7-2 to TRBJ2-7, with D unclear. The CDR3 is 12 residues long. Trimming stripped 5 bases from V and 3 bases from J, with 8 bases between. Germline CDR1 SGHTA, CDR2 FQGNSA. The CDR3 region is CASSAYSYEQYF. In DNA, the CDR3 is TGTGCCAGCAGCGCATATAGCTACGAGCAGTACTTC.

The genes are TRBV4-3 and TRBJ1-1; 9 bases fit TRBD1. There are 17 residues in the CDR3. Germline-derived CDR1 and CDR2 are LGHNA and YSLEER. Unmatched junction bases numbered 7, after V lost 0 bases and J lost 2 bases. The CDR3 DNA sequence: TGCGCCAGCAGCCAAGATTACAGGGGGCGTTACAACACTGAAGCTTTCTTT. This encodes CASSQDYRGRYNTEAFF.

The rearrangement uses TRBV28 and TRBJ1-1; D not resolved. V was cut by 6 bases and J by 5 bases, with 10 bases left in between. CDR1 and CDR2 from the germline V gene are MDHEN and SYDVKM. The CDR3 runs 12 residues. As DNA, the CDR3 is TGTGCCAGCAGCCTAGGATGGACTGAAGCTTTCTTT. Residues: CASSLGWTEAFF.

This rearrangement joins TRBV14 to TRBJ2-6, with D maybe TRBD2 (5 bases). Per the germline V gene, CDR1 is SGHDN and CDR2 is FVKESK. This CDR3 spans 16 amino acids. V dropped 4 bases and J dropped 2 bases, with 12 bases sitting between them. The chain's CDR3 is CASSPGMRAGANVLTF. The DNA of the CDR3 is TGTGCCAGCAGCCCCGGTATGAGGGCTGGGGCCAACGTCCTGACTTTC.

The J gene is TRBJ2-5, the V gene TRBV7-9; the match to TRBD2 covers 9 bases. CDR1 SEHNR and CDR2 FQNEAQ come from the germline V gene (reference sequence). J lost 5 bases, V lost 5 bases, and 6 bases had no gene match. The CDR3 contains 14 residues. CDR3 DNA: TGTGCCAGCAGCCGCGGGACTAGCCTGGAGACCCAGTACTTC. Its translation: CASSRGTSLETQYF.

This clone has just a few counts. The rearrangement links TRBV11-2 to TRBJ2-1; D perhaps matches TRBD2 (5 bases). Germline CDR1 is SGHAT and CDR2 is FQNNGV. The CDR3 length is 13 residues. Between the trimmed V and J ends, which lost 4 bases and 4 bases, there was a span of 8 bases. CDR3 nucleotides: TGTGCCAGCAGCTCTCGGGGATACAATGAGCAGTTCTTC. Its translation is CASSSRGYNEQFF. The whole variable domain, remainder taken from reference TRBV11-2 and TRBJ2-1, is EAGVAQSPRYKIIEKRQSVAFWCNPISGHATLYWYQQILGQGPKLLIQFQNNGVVDDSQLPKDRFSAERLKGVDSTLKIQPAKLEDSAVYLCASSSRGYNEQFFGPGTRLTVL.

The gene calls are TRBV4-1 and TRBJ2-5, with a tentative D call TRBD1 (5 bases). The assigned J gene may be wrong: the sequence end matches TRBJ2-7 better. The germline V gene has CDR1 MGHRA and CDR2 YSYEKL. The CDR3 covers 15 residues. The CDR3 sequence: CASSQEGRRDYEQYF. The CDR3 DNA follows: TGCGCCAGCAGCCAAGAGGGGCGAAGAGATTACGAGCAGTACTTC.

CDR3 protein: CASSYDRAYEQYF. For the CDR3, the DNA is TGTGCCAGCAGTTATGACAGGGCCTACGAGCAGTACTTC. The V and J genes are TRBV6-5 and TRBJ2-7; 7 bases map to TRBD1. The germline V gene encodes CDR1 MNHEY and CDR2 SVGAGI. The V and J ends lost 3 bases and 2 bases, in that order; junction bases with no gene match: 1. The CDR3 is made up of 13 amino acids.

This chain uses TRBV19 with TRBJ1-4; D not resolved. Per the germline V gene, CDR1 is LNHDA and CDR2 is SQIVND (reference sequence). The CDR3 sequence is 13 residues long. V was cut by 8 bases and J by 5 bases, with 12 bases left in between. The CDR3 DNA is TGTGCCAGTGGGAGTATTCGAAATGAAAAACTGTTTTTT. The encoded protein is CASGSIRNEKLFF.

V gene TRBV5-1 combines with J gene TRBJ2-5; TRBD2 agrees at 8 bases. There are 16 residues in the CDR3. Germline V gene data show CDR1 as SGHRS and CDR2 as YFSETQ. Losses at the gene ends were 0 bases for V and 0 bases for J; bases not matched to a gene: 4. The CDR3 bases are TGCGCCAGCAGCTTGGGGCTAGCGGGTAACCAAGAGACCCAGTACTTC. This codes for CASSLGLAGNQETQYF.

The V and J genes are TRBV13 and TRBJ2-2; TRBD2 agrees at 10 bases. This CDR3 has 16 residues. Losses at the gene ends were 1 base for V and 7 bases for J; bases not matched to a gene: 6. Germline values: CDR1 PRHDT, CDR2 FYEKMQ (reference sequence). CDR3 sequence reads: CASSLETRLAGGELFF. DNA for the CDR3: TGTGCCAGCAGCTTAGAGACTCGACTAGCGGGCGGGGAGCTGTTTTTT.

Concerning this clone itself: Sequence at one end of the junction differs from germline and may be a read error. The chain uses TRBV7-9 and TRBJ2-3; D might be TRBD2 (6 bases). Germline CDR1 and CDR2: SEHNR and FQNEAQ (reference sequence). CDR3 length: 16 residues. This chain's CDR3 is CSSSLWWAEGKDTQYF. As DNA, the CDR3 is TGTTCCAGCAGCTTATGGTGGGCGGAGGGTAAAGATACGCAGTATTTT. The variable domain in full, with the rest retrieved from reference TRBV7-9 and TRBJ2-3, is DTGVSQNPRHKITKRGQNVTFRCDPISEHNRLYWYRQTLGQGPEFLTYFQNEAQLEKSRLLSDRFSAERPKGSFSTLEIQRTEQGDSAMYLCSSSLWWAEGKDTQYFGPGTRLTVL.

The chain combines TRBV9 with TRBJ2-1; 7 bases align to TRBD2. The CDR3 length is 13 residues. Germline-derived CDR1 and CDR2 are SGDLS and YYNGEE. The ends lost 6 bases at V and 10 bases at J; junction bases unmatched: 10. The CDR3 loop reads CASNSGGLVEQFF. The CDR3 nucleotides are TGTGCCAGCAACTCCGGGGGGTTGGTCGAGCAGTTCTTC.